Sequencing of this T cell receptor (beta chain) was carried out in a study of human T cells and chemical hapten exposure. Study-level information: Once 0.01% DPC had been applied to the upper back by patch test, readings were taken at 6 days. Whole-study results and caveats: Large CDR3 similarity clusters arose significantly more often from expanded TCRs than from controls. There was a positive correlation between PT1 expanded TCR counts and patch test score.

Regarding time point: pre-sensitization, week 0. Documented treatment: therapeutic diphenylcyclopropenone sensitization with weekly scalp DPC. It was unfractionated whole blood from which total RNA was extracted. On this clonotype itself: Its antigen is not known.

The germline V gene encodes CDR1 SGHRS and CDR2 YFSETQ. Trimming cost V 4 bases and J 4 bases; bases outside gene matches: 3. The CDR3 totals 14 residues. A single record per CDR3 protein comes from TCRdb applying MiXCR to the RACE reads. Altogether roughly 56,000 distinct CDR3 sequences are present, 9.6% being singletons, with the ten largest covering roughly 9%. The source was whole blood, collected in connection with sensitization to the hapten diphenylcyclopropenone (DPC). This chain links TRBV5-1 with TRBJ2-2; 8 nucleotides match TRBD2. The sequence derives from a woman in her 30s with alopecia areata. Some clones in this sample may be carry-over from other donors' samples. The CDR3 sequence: CASSNGLATGELFF. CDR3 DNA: TGCGCCAGCAGCAACGGACTAGCCACCGGGGAGCTGTTTTTT. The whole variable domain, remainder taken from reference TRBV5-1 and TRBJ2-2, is KAGVTQTPRYLIKTRGQQVTLSCSPISGHRSVSWYQQTPGQGLQFLFEYFSETQRNKGNFPGRFSGRQFSNSRSEMNVSTLELGDSALYLCASSNGLATGELFFGEGSRLTVL.